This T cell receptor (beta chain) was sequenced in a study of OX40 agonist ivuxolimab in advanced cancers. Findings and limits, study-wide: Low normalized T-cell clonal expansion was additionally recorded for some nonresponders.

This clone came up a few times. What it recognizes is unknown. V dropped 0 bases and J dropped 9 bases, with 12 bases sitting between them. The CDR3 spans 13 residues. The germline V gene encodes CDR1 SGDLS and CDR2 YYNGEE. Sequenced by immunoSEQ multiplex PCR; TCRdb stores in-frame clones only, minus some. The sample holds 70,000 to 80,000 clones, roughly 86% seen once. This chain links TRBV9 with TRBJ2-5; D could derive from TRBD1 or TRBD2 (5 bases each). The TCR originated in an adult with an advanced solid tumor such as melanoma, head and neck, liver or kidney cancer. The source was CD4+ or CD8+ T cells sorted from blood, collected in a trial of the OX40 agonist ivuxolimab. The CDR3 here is CASSVAGQTPQYF. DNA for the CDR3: TGTGCCAGCAGCGTAGCGGGGCAGACACCCCAGTACTTC. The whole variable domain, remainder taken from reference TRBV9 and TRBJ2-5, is DSGVTQTPKHLITATGQRVTLRCSPRSGDLSVYWYQQSLDQGLQFLIQYYNGEERAKGNILERFSAQQFPDLHSELNLSSLELGDSALYFCASSVAGQTPQYFGPGTRLLVL.